The rows below give T cell receptor beta chains drawn from one sample of a study of radiotherapy plus CTLA-4 blockade in lung cancer. Data came from immunoSEQ multiplex PCR; TCRdb stores just in-frame clones and leaves some out. This table holds tens of thousands of clones, 60% to 80% found once. Here the sequenced sample was peripheral blood, taken from a patient treated with radiotherapy plus ipilimumab. All receptors come from a human donor with non-small cell lung cancer who had a complete response to radiotherapy plus ipilimumab. Both conserved end residues are part of each CDR3. D genes are given only for firm matches. For some rows the clone size is stated as once, few or many, or as a class when expanded; others skip it.

abundance: NA; d_gene: NA; j_gene: TRBJ2-1; v_gene: TRBV7-8; CDR3aa: CASSLVSYEQFF; CDR3nt: TGTGCCAGCAGCTTAGTTTCATATGAGCAGTTCTTC
abundance: once; d_gene: TRBD2; j_gene: TRBJ2-3; v_gene: TRBV10-1; CDR3aa: CASSDTASGRVTDTQYF; CDR3nt: TGCGCCAGCAGTGATACAGCTAGCGGGAGGGTGACAGATACGCAGTATTTT
abundance: NA; d_gene: NA; j_gene: TRBJ2-7; v_gene: TRBV5-1; CDR3aa: CASSLAEGSDYEQYF; CDR3nt: TGCGCCAGCAGCTTGGCCGAGGGTTCGGACTACGAGCAGTACTTC
abundance: NA; d_gene: NA; j_gene: TRBJ1-5; v_gene: TRBV4-1; CDR3aa: CASSQVGGINQPQHF; CDR3nt: TGCGCCAGCAGCCAAGTGGGAGGGATAAATCAGCCCCAGCATTTT
abundance: NA; d_gene: NA; j_gene: TRBJ1-2; v_gene: TRBV28; CDR3aa: CASSPDAGAYGYTF; CDR3nt: TGTGCCAGCAGTCCCGATGCCGGGGCCTATGGCTACACCTTC
abundance: NA; d_gene: NA; j_gene: TRBJ2-2; v_gene: TRBV9; CDR3aa: CASREGWTGELFF; CDR3nt: TGTGCCAGCAGAGAGGGTTGGACCGGGGAGCTGTTTTTT
abundance: NA; d_gene: NA; j_gene: TRBJ2-6; v_gene: TRBV5-1; CDR3aa: CASSLEGSGANVLTF; CDR3nt: TGCGCCAGCAGCTTAGAGGGCTCTGGGGCCAACGTCCTGACTTTC
abundance: NA; d_gene: NA; j_gene: TRBJ1-2; v_gene: TRBV11-3; CDR3aa: CASSLERSSYGYTF; CDR3nt: TGTGCCAGCAGCTTAGAGCGCTCGAGTTATGGCTACACCTTC
abundance: NA; d_gene: NA; j_gene: TRBJ1-6; v_gene: TRBV6-4; CDR3aa: CASSEEKGNSPLHF; CDR3nt: TGTGCCAGCAGTGAAGAGAAGGGGAATTCACCCCTCCACTTT
abundance: NA; d_gene: NA; j_gene: TRBJ1-2; v_gene: TRBV7-9; CDR3aa: CASRSKGDRPIRYTF; CDR3nt: TGTGCCAGCAGATCCAAAGGCGACAGGCCCATTCGCTACACCTTC
abundance: once; d_gene: NA; j_gene: TRBJ1-6; v_gene: TRBV19; CDR3aa: CASSDTGFNSPLHF; CDR3nt: TGTGCCAGTAGTGACACAGGATTCAATTCACCCCTCCACTTT
abundance: NA; d_gene: TRBD1; j_gene: TRBJ1-2; v_gene: TRBV27; CDR3aa: CASSTGTGAYGYTF; CDR3nt: TGTGCCAGCAGCACCGGGACAGGGGCCTATGGCTACACCTTC
abundance: NA; d_gene: NA; j_gene: TRBJ2-2; v_gene: TRBV6-5; CDR3aa: CATLLEAGGGELFF; CDR3nt: TGTGCCACTCTCCTTGAGGCTGGAGGAGGGGAGCTGTTTTTT
abundance: NA; d_gene: NA; j_gene: TRBJ1-5; v_gene: TRBV19; CDR3aa: CASSMWANQPQHF; CDR3nt: TGTGCCAGTAGTATGTGGGCAAATCAGCCCCAGCATTTT
abundance: NA; d_gene: NA; j_gene: TRBJ1-2; v_gene: TRBV7-2; CDR3aa: CASSLAPGQQNNYGYTF; CDR3nt: TGTGCCAGCAGCTTAGCGCCTGGACAGCAAAATAACTATGGCTACACCTTC
abundance: NA; d_gene: NA; j_gene: TRBJ1-5; v_gene: TRBV6-6; CDR3aa: CASSYYESQPQHF; CDR3nt: TGTGCCAGCAGTTACTATGAAAGTCAGCCCCAGCATTTT
abundance: NA; d_gene: TRBD2; j_gene: TRBJ2-1; v_gene: TRBV4-3; CDR3aa: CASSQEPGRGYEQFF; CDR3nt: TGCGCCAGCAGCCAAGAACCCGGGAGGGGGTATGAGCAGTTCTTC
abundance: NA; d_gene: TRBD2; j_gene: TRBJ2-3; v_gene: TRBV29-1; CDR3aa: CSVGWAGAVTSTDTQYF; CDR3nt: TGCAGCGTTGGATGGGCGGGAGCTGTTACTAGCACAGATACGCAGTATTTT
abundance: NA; d_gene: NA; j_gene: TRBJ2-5; v_gene: TRBV6-5; CDR3aa: CASTRDIETQYF; CDR3nt: TGTGCCAGCACTAGGGATATCGAGACCCAGTACTTC
abundance: NA; d_gene: TRBD2; j_gene: TRBJ2-5; v_gene: TRBV5-1; CDR3aa: CASNPGLAGGKETQYF; CDR3nt: TGCGCCAGCAACCCGGGGCTAGCGGGGGGAAAAGAGACCCAGTACTTC
abundance: few; d_gene: NA; j_gene: TRBJ1-2; v_gene: TRBV10-3; CDR3aa: CAISESRWDGYTF; CDR3nt: TGTGCCATCAGTGAGTCACGATGGGATGGCTACACCTTC